This T cell receptor beta chain was sequenced in a study of T cell responses to AZD1222 COVID-19 vaccine. Findings and caveats of the study: CD4 TCRs associated with vaccination spanned spike, dominating at 160-218 and 743-854. Regions left unmutated in variants are reportedly the target of nearly half of spike-specific TCRs.

V lost 4 bases, J lost 0 bases, and 10 bases lay in between. The CDR3 length is 15 residues. Germline CDR1 is MGHRA and CDR2 is YSYEKL. This clone was detected once. Its antigen remains unknown. Only in-frame clones appear in the TCRdb table, and some are missing; sequencing was by immunoSEQ multiplex PCR. Among approximately 100,000 clones listed, approximately 90% were seen once. The chain is built from TRBV4-1 and TRBJ1-3; no reliable D call. Here the sequenced sample was peripheral blood, taken on day 0 of AZD1222 vaccination. This sequence was found in an adult in good health. CDR3 coding DNA: TGCGCCAGCAGCCCCAGCGAACTCTCTGGAAACACCATATATTTT. Translated: CASSPSELSGNTIYF.